This is a list of T cell receptor beta chains from one sample in a study of T cells in Graves' hyperthyroidism and ophthalmopathy. TCRdb independently ran MiXCR on the multiplex PCR reads; one entry per CDR3 protein. The table includes a few hundred thousand distinct CDR3 sequences, 15% to 20% detected once. Specimen: blood. Receptors were obtained from a woman in her thirties with Graves' ophthalmopathy. Each CDR3 is given with its conserved first and last residue. The order of the fields is D gene, clone size, J gene, V gene, CDR3 protein, CDR3 DNA. The D gene is left open where the match is weak. Size is stated for part of the rows, as once, few or many counts, or as a class when the clone is expanded.

d_call: NA
clone_size: NA
j_call: TRBJ2-5
v_call: TRBV20-1
cdr3_aa: CSVFDSRPVGQETQYF
cdr3_nt: TGCAGTGTCTTCGACTCTCGCCCCGTGGGGCAAGAGACCCAGTACTTC

d_call: TRBD1
clone_size: many
j_call: TRBJ1-2
v_call: TRBV20-1
cdr3_aa: CSAQGVGQGYTF
cdr3_nt: TGCAGTGCCCAGGGGGTAGGGCAAGGCTACACCTTC

d_call: TRBD2
clone_size: many
j_call: TRBJ2-3
v_call: TRBV20-1
cdr3_aa: CSARPLAGGPRGTQYF
cdr3_nt: TGCAGTGCTAGACCCTTAGCGGGAGGGCCGAGGGGTACGCAGTATTTT

d_call: TRBD2
clone_size: many
j_call: TRBJ2-3
v_call: TRBV7-9
cdr3_aa: CASSLRTSGRAGTDTQYF
cdr3_nt: TGTGCCAGCAGCCTGAGGACTAGCGGGAGGGCCGGCACAGATACGCAGTATTTT

d_call: TRBD2
clone_size: many
j_call: TRBJ2-7
v_call: TRBV5-1
cdr3_aa: CASSRGTSGTHEQYF
cdr3_nt: TGCGCCAGCAGCCGCGGGACTAGCGGGACGCACGAGCAGTACTTC

d_call: TRBD2
clone_size: many
j_call: TRBJ2-5
v_call: TRBV7-2
cdr3_aa: CASRMGAGGERETQYF
cdr3_nt: TGTGCCAGCAGAATGGGGGCGGGGGGCGAGCGGGAGACCCAGTACTTC

d_call: TRBD2
clone_size: NA
j_call: TRBJ2-3
v_call: TRBV5-4
cdr3_aa: CASSLDVGTSGTDTQYF
cdr3_nt: TGTGCCAGCAGCTTGGATGTGGGGACTAGCGGCACAGATACGCAGTATTTT

d_call: NA
clone_size: NA
j_call: TRBJ2-1
v_call: TRBV4-3
cdr3_aa: CASSQVFTGLGPGNEQFF
cdr3_nt: TGCGCCAGCAGCCAAGTATTCACAGGGCTAGGTCCAGGGAATGAGCAGTTCTTC

d_call: TRBD2
clone_size: many
j_call: TRBJ2-7
v_call: TRBV12-3/TRBV12-4
cdr3_aa: CASSFILAGENEQYF
cdr3_nt: TGTGCCAGCAGTTTTATACTAGCGGGAGAGAACGAGCAGTACTTC

d_call: NA
clone_size: many
j_call: TRBJ2-3
v_call: TRBV5-1
cdr3_aa: CASSLKRGKGDTQYF
cdr3_nt: TGCGCCAGCAGCTTGAAGAGGGGCAAAGGAGATACGCAGTATTTT

d_call: TRBD1
clone_size: many
j_call: TRBJ2-5
v_call: TRBV28
cdr3_aa: CASSIDRGGQETQYF
cdr3_nt: TGTGCCAGCAGCATCGACAGGGGCGGTCAAGAGACCCAGTACTTC

d_call: TRBD1
clone_size: many
j_call: TRBJ1-2
v_call: TRBV20-1
cdr3_aa: CSAPQPRGHGGGYTF
cdr3_nt: TGCAGTGCCCCTCAGCCCAGGGGGCATGGGGGTGGCTACACCTTC

d_call: NA
clone_size: many
j_call: TRBJ2-7
v_call: TRBV20-1
cdr3_aa: CSARDTEGRNEQYF
cdr3_nt: TGCAGTGCTAGAGATACTGAGGGGAGGAACGAGCAGTACTTC

d_call: NA
clone_size: NA
j_call: TRBJ1-3
v_call: TRBV7-9
cdr3_aa: CASSLRRDPDPGNTIYF
cdr3_nt: TGTGCCAGCAGCTTGAGGAGGGATCCCGACCCCGGAAACACCATATATTTT

d_call: TRBD1
clone_size: NA
j_call: TRBJ2-7
v_call: TRBV6-2/TRBV6-3
cdr3_aa: CASSLDRQPTYEQYF
cdr3_nt: TGTGCCAGCAGCTTGGACAGGCAGCCGACCTACGAGCAGTACTTC

d_call: TRBD1
clone_size: once
j_call: TRBJ2-1
v_call: TRBV24-1
cdr3_aa: CATSEFGTGGLDEQFF
cdr3_nt: TGTGCCACCAGTGAATTTGGGACAGGGGGCCTTGATGAGCAGTTCTTC

d_call: NA
clone_size: NA
j_call: TRBJ2-2
v_call: TRBV30
cdr3_aa: CAWSWLTGELFF
cdr3_nt: TGTGCCTGGAGTTGGCTCACCGGGGAGCTGTTTTTT

d_call: TRBD2
clone_size: many
j_call: TRBJ2-7
v_call: TRBV20-1
cdr3_aa: CSATGTSGSFEQYF
cdr3_nt: TGCAGTGCTACCGGGACTAGCGGGAGTTTCGAGCAGTACTTC

d_call: NA
clone_size: few
j_call: TRBJ1-1
v_call: TRBV29-1
cdr3_aa: CSVKEAGAEAFF
cdr3_nt: TGCAGCGTCAAAGAGGCAGGGGCTGAAGCTTTCTTT

d_call: NA
clone_size: NA
j_call: TRBJ1-5
v_call: TRBV11-1
cdr3_aa: CASNQGDQPQHF
cdr3_nt: TGTGCCAGCAACCAGGGCGATCAGCCCCAGCATTTT

d_call: NA
clone_size: many
j_call: TRBJ2-3
v_call: TRBV7-2
cdr3_aa: CASKPQRNTDTQYF
cdr3_nt: TGTGCCAGCAAACCCCAGCGGAACACAGATACGCAGTATTTT

d_call: TRBD2
clone_size: once
j_call: TRBJ2-7
v_call: TRBV27
cdr3_aa: CASRTSGTHYEQYF
cdr3_nt: TGTGCCAGCAGGACTAGCGGGACCCACTACGAGCAGTACTTC

d_call: NA
clone_size: NA
j_call: TRBJ1-4
v_call: TRBV25-1
cdr3_aa: CASSDRDKGGEKLFF
cdr3_nt: TGTGCCAGCAGTGACCGGGACAAGGGAGGTGAAAAACTGTTTTTT

d_call: NA
clone_size: NA
j_call: TRBJ1-3
v_call: TRBV20-1
cdr3_aa: CSARAAGNTIYF
cdr3_nt: TGCAGTGCTAGGGCAGCTGGAAACACCATATATTTT

d_call: TRBD2
clone_size: few
j_call: TRBJ2-3
v_call: TRBV3-1
cdr3_aa: CASSQGITSGSTDTQYF
cdr3_nt: TGTGCCAGCAGCCAAGGGATTACTAGCGGGAGTACAGATACGCAGTATTTT

d_call: NA
clone_size: once
j_call: TRBJ2-7
v_call: TRBV4-3
cdr3_aa: CASSQEWAAHINHEQYF
cdr3_nt: TGCGCCAGCAGCCAAGAATGGGCAGCCCATATCAACCACGAGCAGTACTTC

d_call: TRBD1
clone_size: many
j_call: TRBJ1-1
v_call: TRBV11-2
cdr3_aa: CASSPQTGLDTEAFF
cdr3_nt: TGTGCCAGCAGCCCACAGACAGGGTTGGACACTGAAGCTTTCTTT

d_call: NA
clone_size: many
j_call: TRBJ2-7
v_call: TRBV5-4
cdr3_aa: CASSSLLGYEQYF
cdr3_nt: TGTGCCAGCAGCTCCCTTCTCGGTTACGAGCAGTACTTC

d_call: TRBD2
clone_size: few
j_call: TRBJ2-5
v_call: TRBV27
cdr3_aa: CAGSSWLAGEETQYF
cdr3_nt: TGTGCCGGCAGTTCCTGGTTAGCGGGAGAAGAGACCCAGTACTTC